These 14 T cell receptor beta chains originate from one sample sequenced in a study of blood T cell repertoires in COVID-19. Only in-frame clones appear in the TCRdb table, and some are missing; sequencing was by immunoSEQ multiplex PCR. The sample holds fewer than 350,000 clones, approximately 87% seen once. Sequencing was performed on peripheral blood. These receptors were taken from a young woman with COVID-19, enrolled during active disease.

The rearrangement uses TRBV4-1 and TRBJ2-7; 12 bases fit TRBD1. CDR3 length: 21 amino acids. Germline loops: CDR1 MGHRA, CDR2 YSYEKL. With V trimmed by 2 bases and J by 1 base, 18 bases remained unmatched. For the CDR3, the DNA is TGCGCCAGCAGCCAAACTTTTCCCGGGACAGGGGGCGGCCCTAATTCCTACGAGCAGTACTTC. Protein: CASSQTFPGTGGGPNSYEQYF.

The genes are TRBV4-2 and TRBJ2-1; 10 bases are shared with TRBD2. The ends lost 1 base at V and 5 bases at J; junction bases unmatched: 11. This CDR3 has 18 amino acids. Germline-derived CDR1 and CDR2 are LGHNA and YNFKEQ. The DNA for the CDR3 is TGTGCCAGCAGCCAAGCGGCAGCGGGGGGGCTTACGGACAATGAGCAGTTCTTC. As protein: CASSQAAAGGLTDNEQFF.

This clone has a single count. The genes are TRBV7-9 and TRBJ2-1; 15 nucleotides line up with TRBD2. V gave up 5 bases and J gave up 0 bases; unmatched junction bases: 8. There are 19 residues in the CDR3. Germline V lookup: CDR1 SEHNR, CDR2 FQNEAQ (reference sequence). This CDR3 is CASSPGTSGGLISYNEQFF. DNA of the CDR3: TGTGCCAGCAGCCCCGGGACTAGCGGGGGGCTTATCTCCTACAATGAGCAGTTCTTC.

The chain is built from TRBV2 and TRBJ1-2, with D tentatively TRBD1 (5 bases). In germline, CDR1 is SNHLY, CDR2 FYNNEI. Trimming removed 3 bases from V and 4 bases from J, with 9 bases in between. The CDR3 spans 13 residues. Here the CDR3 reads CASSDRQTYGYTF. The CDR3 region has the DNA TGTGCCAGCAGTGATCGACAGACCTATGGCTACACCTTC.

The chain combines TRBV3-1 (or the pseudogene TRBV3-2) with TRBJ2-3; 7 bases align to TRBD2. The CDR3 is made up of 17 amino acids. J was trimmed by 2 bases and V by 0 bases; bases with no gene match: 8. CDR1 is LGHDT, CDR2 YNNKEL, per germline (reference sequence). CDR3 protein: CASSQELRGLHTDTQYF. The CDR3 coding sequence is TGTGCCAGCAGCCAAGAACTTCGGGGACTACACACAGATACGCAGTATTTT.

This clone has only one observation. The V and J genes are TRBV6-5 and TRBJ1-1; D might be TRBD1 (5 bases). The length of the CDR3 is 11 residues. In germline, CDR1 is MNHEY, CDR2 SVGAGI. V was clipped by 7 bases and J by 4 bases, with 7 bases between them. The CDR3 DNA sequence: TGTGCCAGCAATAGGGGCACTGAAGCTTTCTTT. The encoded protein is CASNRGTEAFF.

This CDR3 reads CASSFSIDPYEQYF. CDR3 nucleotides: TGTGCCAGCAGTTTTTCAATAGATCCCTACGAGCAGTACTTC. The V call is TRBV28, the J call TRBJ2-7; D remains unclear. Between the trimmed V and J ends, which lost 3 bases and 2 bases, there was a span of 11 bases. This CDR3 comprises 14 residues. Germline V lookup: CDR1 MDHEN, CDR2 SYDVKM.

The rearrangement joins TRBV11-2 to TRBJ2-3; the D gene is possibly TRBD1 (6 bases). CDR1 SGHAT and CDR2 FQNNGV come from the germline V gene. This CDR3 is 14 amino acids long. Trimming pared 1 base from V and 5 bases from J, leaving 10 bases between. The CDR3 DNA reads TGTGCCAGCAGCTTAGTCGCAGGGGAAGATACGCAGTATTTT. It translates to CASSLVAGEDTQYF. Full variable domain (remainder filled in from reference TRBV11-2 and TRBJ2-3): EAGVAQSPRYKIIEKRQSVAFWCNPISGHATLYWYQQILGQGPKLLIQFQNNGVVDDSQLPKDRFSAERLKGVDSTLKIQPAKLEDSAVYLCASSLVAGEDTQYFGPGTRLTVL.

The chain's CDR3 is CASRQTGQETQYF. CDR3 sequence (DNA): TGTGCCAGCCGGCAGACAGGCCAAGAGACCCAGTACTTC. The chain combines TRBV2 with TRBJ2-5; maybe TRBD1 (6 bases). The CDR3 is 13 amino acids. The germline CDR1 and CDR2 sequences are SNHLY and FYNNEI. Trimming stripped 8 bases from V and 1 base from J, with 11 bases between.

The CDR3 reads CASSSLRGGADPLTSGYTF. The CDR3 coding sequence is TGTGCCAGCAGCTCCCTCCGGGGGGGCGCTGACCCCCTCACCTCTGGCTACACCTTC. The chain recombines TRBV7-2 with TRBJ1-2, with a possible D match to TRBD1 (6 bases). Germline values: CDR1 SGHTA, CDR2 FQGNSA. This CDR3 comprises 19 residues. Trimming removed 4 bases from V and 7 bases from J, with 31 bases in between.

V and J are TRBV5-1 and TRBJ2-5, with unresolved D. With 0 bases removed from V and 0 bases from J, the gap between germline ends came to 12 bases. Germline V gene data show CDR1 as SGHRS and CDR2 as YFSETQ. The CDR3 extends over 16 amino acids. The CDR3 region is CASSLGAGSYQETQYF. CDR3 DNA sequence: TGCGCCAGCAGCTTGGGGGCAGGTTCTTACCAAGAGACCCAGTACTTC. The full variable domain, in which reference TRBV5-1 and TRBJ2-5 provide the parts outside the CDR3, is KAGVTQTPRYLIKTRGQQVTLSCSPISGHRSVSWYQQTPGQGLQFLFEYFSETQRNKGNFPGRFSGRQFSNSRSEMNVSTLELGDSALYLCASSLGAGSYQETQYFGPGTRLLVL.

This clone appeared a few times. This rearrangement joins TRBV7-9 to TRBJ1-2; D ambiguous. Per germline, CDR1 SEHNR and CDR2 FQNEAQ (reference sequence). There are 16 residues in the CDR3. Between the trimmed V and J ends, which lost 0 bases and 8 bases, there was a span of 19 bases. DNA for the CDR3: TGTGCCAGCAGCTTAGCTGGGAGACCTCCTCTATGGGGCTACACCTTC. It specifies CASSLAGRPPLWGYTF.

The chain employs TRBV10-1 and TRBJ1-2; D is perhaps TRBD1 (5 bases). This CDR3 comprises 13 residues. From germline, CDR1 is WNHNN and CDR2 SYGVQD (reference sequence). Trimming pared 3 bases from V and 3 bases from J, leaving 8 bases between. In nucleotides, the CDR3 is TGCGCCAGCAGTGATACGGGGGACTATGGCTACACCTTC. It is translated as CASSDTGDYGYTF.

V is TRBV18 and J is TRBJ1-4, with a weak D call TRBD1 (6 bases). CDR1 and CDR2 (germline): KGHSH, LQKENI. The length of the CDR3 is 15 residues. V was pared by 6 bases and J by 5 bases, with 16 bases between. CDR3: CASSAQGNQNEKLFF. The DNA for the CDR3 is TGTGCCAGCTCGGCCCAGGGGAACCAAAATGAAAAACTGTTTTTT.